The clone carrying this TCR beta chain has just a few counts. Its antigen is unknown. This record belongs to a study of T-cell memory formation after mild COVID-19. Study-wide findings and caveats: Cross-reactive memory appears to have joined, as suggested by some responding clones showing up in pre-infection memory. Later expanders leaned toward CD4+, whereas clones contracting from day 15 to 85 were balanced CD4/CD8.

The CDR3 runs to 13 residues. V lost 2 bases to trimming and J lost 5 bases, with 10 bases between them. Germline CDR1 SQVTM, CDR2 ANQGSEA. In TCRdb, the 5' RACE reads were re-called with MiXCR into one record per CDR3 protein. The sample consists of 270,000 or so distinct CDR3 sequences, over 15% of them appearing once. The rearrangement joins TRBV29-1 to TRBJ2-1; D is uncertain. Material for sequencing was PBMCs or a T cell subset sorted from them (not recorded which). The TCR sequence derives from a man younger than 35 who had mild COVID-19 (a few samples of this study predate the infection). Cell type and time point are not known. DNA of the CDR3: TGCAGCGTTGAACGAACCGGTAACAATGAGCAGTTCTTC. The encoded protein is CSVERTGNNEQFF.